The 3 T cell receptor beta chains presented below share a single source sample, sequenced in a study of shared clonotypes between healthy human individuals. The method was immunoSEQ multiplex PCR; TCRdb's version includes in-frame clones alone and lacks a portion of them. The data hold millions of clones, with more than 85% observed a single time. The sequenced sample consisted of naive CD4+ T cells from PBMCs. As for subset: CD45RA+ positively selected. These receptors came from a man between 18 and 29 years old in good health. Some clones in this sample may be carry-over from other donors' samples.

V is TRBV6-6 and J is TRBJ1-1, with 7 bases matching TRBD1. The trim removed 7 bases at V and 1 base at J, leaving 9 bases unmatched. Per the germline V gene, CDR1 is MNHNY and CDR2 is SVGAGI (reference sequence). This CDR3 has 15 amino acids. For the CDR3, the DNA is TGTGCCAGCATCAAGCCGGGGACAGCGAACACTGAAGCTTTCTTT. Translation gives CASIKPGTANTEAFF.

The chain recombines TRBV5-4 with TRBJ1-2, with TRBD1 matching 7 bases. There are 14 residues in the CDR3. With 7 bases clipped from V and 5 bases from J, the junction kept 11 bases outside the gene matches. CDR1 SGHNT and CDR2 YYREEE come from the germline V gene (reference sequence). CDR3 amino acids: CASGSWTGGYGYTF. The CDR3 DNA is TGTGCCAGCGGGTCTTGGACAGGAGGGTATGGCTACACCTTC.

The CDR3 loop reads CASNLDREGGYTF. The CDR3, as DNA: TGTGCCAGCAACCTGGACAGGGAGGGAGGCTACACCTTC. The chain uses TRBV6-6 and TRBJ1-2, with 8 bases that match TRBD1. CDR1 is MNHNY, CDR2 SVGAGI, per germline (reference sequence). This CDR3 region has 13 residues. V was pared by 7 bases and J by 8 bases, with 9 bases of the junction left unmatched.